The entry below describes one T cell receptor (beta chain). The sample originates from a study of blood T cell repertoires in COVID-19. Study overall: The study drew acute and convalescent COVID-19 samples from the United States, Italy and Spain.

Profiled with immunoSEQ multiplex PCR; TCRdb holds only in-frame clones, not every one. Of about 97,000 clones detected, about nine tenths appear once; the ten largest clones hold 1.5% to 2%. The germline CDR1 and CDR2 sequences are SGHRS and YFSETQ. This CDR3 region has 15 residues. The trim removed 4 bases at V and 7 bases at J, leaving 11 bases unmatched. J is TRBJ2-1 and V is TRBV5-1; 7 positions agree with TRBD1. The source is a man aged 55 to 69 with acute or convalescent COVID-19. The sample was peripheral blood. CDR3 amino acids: CASSREVETGNEQFF. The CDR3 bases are TGCGCCAGCAGCCGCGAGGTTGAGACAGGGAATGAGCAGTTCTTC.